Below are 7 T cell receptor beta chains sequenced from a single sample in a study of Graves' ophthalmopathy and Graves' hyperthyroidism. Amplification from RNA transcripts yielded the TCR beta CDR3 regions. Second-round multiplex PCR followed a first-round RT-PCR using HTBI primers. Using its own MiXCR run on the multiplex PCR reads, TCRdb lists one record per CDR3 protein. Of around 400,000 distinct CDR3 sequences in the sample, about 17% were seen once. Sequencing used peripheral blood. These receptor sequences come from a woman aged 18-35 years with Graves' ophthalmopathy.

This clonotype has a single count. The V and J genes are TRBV10-3 and TRBJ1-2; no clear D. With 6 bases removed from V and 5 bases from J, the gap between germline ends came to 7 bases. The CDR3 totals 11 residues. The germline V gene encodes CDR1 ENHRY and CDR2 SYGVKD. CDR3 sequence (DNA): TGTGCCATCAGGACGGATTATGGCTACACCTTC. This gives the protein CAIRTDYGYTF.

The table lists this clonotype with a count of one. Relative to the germline gene, one junction end is altered; a read error may explain this. V usage is TRBV27 and J usage is TRBJ1-3, with TRBD1 as a possible D gene (5 bases). Germline V lookup: CDR1 MNHEY, CDR2 SMNVEV (reference sequence). There are 14 residues in the CDR3. The chain's CDR3 is CACSPDKTGNTIYF. DNA for the CDR3: TGTGCCTGCAGCCCGGACAAGACTGGAAACACCATATATTTT.

This clonotype came up many times. Compared with germline, one end of the junction differs, possibly owing to a read error. CDR3 in amino acids: CASSKAGTGGNQPQHF. In DNA form, the CDR3 reads TGTGCCAGCAGTAAAGCCGGGACAGGGGGCAATCAGCCCCAGCATTTT. The chain is built from TRBV6-1 and TRBJ1-5, with TRBD1 identical over 10 bases. This CDR3 is built from 16 residues. Germline CDR1 is MNHNS and CDR2 is SASEGT.

The chain joins TRBV6-1 to TRBJ2-5; D is unclear. Germline V gene lookup returns CDR1 MNHNS and CDR2 SASEGT. Trimming removed 6 bases from V and 9 bases from J, with 17 bases in between. The CDR3 sequence is 13 residues long. The CDR3 sequence: CASSQGRPAAQYF. The CDR3 DNA sequence: TGTGCCAGCAGCCAAGGTCGTCCGGCGGCCCAGTACTTC.

Ten or more counts support this clonotype. This chain uses TRBV28 with TRBJ1-5; D is undetermined. The CDR3 spans 11 residues. Germline assignment: CDR1 MDHEN and CDR2 SYDVKM. Trimming took off 8 bases at V and 0 bases at J, with 2 bases between the two ends. DNA for the CDR3: TGTGCCAGCGGTAGCAATCAGCCCCAGCATTTT. It yields the protein CASGSNQPQHF. The full variable domain, completed using reference TRBV28 and TRBJ1-5, is DVKVTQSSRYLVKRTGEKVFLECVQDMDHENMFWYRQDPGLGLRLIYFSYDVKMKEKGDIPEGYSVSREKKERFSLILESASTNQTSMYLCASGSNQPQHFGDGTRLSIL.

Many counts were recorded for this clonotype. The chain employs TRBV27 and TRBJ2-2; maybe TRBD1 (6 bases). V was cut by 4 bases and J by 3 bases, with 9 bases left in between. Germline CDR1 reads MNHEY; CDR2 reads SMNVEV (reference sequence). This CDR3 is 14 amino acids long. Here the CDR3 DNA reads TGTGCCAGCAGTTCAAGGACAGACACCGGGGAGCTGTTTTTT. Translated: CASSSRTDTGELFF.

The genes are TRBV6-2 or TRBV6-3 and TRBJ1-2; perhaps TRBD1 as D (6 bases). CDR1 and CDR2 (germline): MNHEY, SVGEGT. The V and J ends lost 5 bases and 1 base respectively, with 11 bases between them. The CDR3 is 14 amino acids. CDR3: CASSTGLDNYGYTF. CDR3 nucleotide sequence: TGTGCCAGCAGTACAGGGCTTGATAACTATGGCTACACCTTC.